This T cell receptor (beta chain) was identified in a study of blood T cell repertoires in COVID-19. On the study more broadly: COVID-19 samples from acute and convalescent phases originated in the United States, Italy and Spain. From T cells, B-cell-depleted T cells, or PBMCs came the material, which was cDNA or gDNA.

Per the original methods: Counts of nucleated cells, estimated from reference gene primer amplification, were obtained. Using immunoSEQ multiplex PCR, the repertoire was profiled, and TCRdb retains in-frame clones only, with some absent. The V and J calls and the clone size are those of that table, but D and trimming were determined from the DNA. The profile covers fewer than 20,000 clones, with roughly 89% appearing a single time and 6.5% to 7.5% taken by the ten largest. This clonotype originated in a human donor in a cohort sampled during active COVID-19. The sequenced sample was peripheral blood.

The CDR3 DNA follows: TGTGCCTGGATTCAGGGTCCCCACGAGCAGTACTTC. The encoded protein is CAWIQGPHEQYF. This chain uses TRBV30 with TRBJ2-7, with D tentatively TRBD1 (5 bases). Trimming took off 4 bases at V and 5 bases at J, with 12 bases between the two ends. This CDR3 has 12 residues. Germline-derived CDR1 and CDR2 are GTSNPN and SVGIG (reference sequence).